Following are 23 T cell receptor beta chains from one sample sequenced in a study of T cell responses to AZD1222 COVID-19 vaccine (dated by TCRdb to about 2021). Interpreted using the paper, the time point label stands for: baseline before first vaccination. The library was produced with the immunoSEQ multiplex PCR assay. TCRdb mirrors the immuneACCESS table, restricted to in-frame sequences. Some clones are absent from its copies; in checked studies, under half trace to an unresolved V gene, and the reason for the others is unknown. This sample's records show some 150,000 clones. Together, the top ten hold approximately 2% of the sample. The source material was peripheral blood. Receptors were obtained from an adult in good health.

The chain joins TRBV19 to TRBJ1-1, with D unclear. Germline V gives CDR1 LNHDA, CDR2 SQIVND (reference sequence). The CDR3 loop spans 13 amino acids. Trimming removed 2 bases at V and 8 bases at J, with 12 bases between. CDR3 sequence (DNA): TGTGCCAGTAGTATACGGTCGGCGGCCGAAGCTTTCTTT. Its translation: CASSIRSAAEAFF.

The CDR3 bases are TGCGCCAGCAGCTTGTCCACTGGAGCAACTAATGAAAAACTGTTTTTT. Translation: CASSLSTGATNEKLFF. The genes are TRBV5-1 and TRBJ1-4; D uncertain. CDR3 length: 16 residues. V lost 1 base to trimming and J lost 0 bases, with 10 bases between them. CDR1 and CDR2 from the germline V gene are SGHRS and YFSETQ.

The V and J genes are TRBV18 and TRBJ1-2; 8 nucleotides line up with TRBD1. Germline trimming cut 3 bases from V and 6 bases from J; bases unmatched to any gene: 6. The CDR3 contains 14 residues. Germline CDR1 reads KGHSH; CDR2 reads LQKENI. The CDR3 coding sequence is TGTGCCAGCTCACCCGACAGGGGAGGGGATGGCTACACCTTC. This codes for CASSPDRGGDGYTF.

This sequence joins TRBV14 and TRBJ1-2; 7 bases match TRBD1. The CDR3 runs to 16 residues. Germline trimming cut 0 bases from V and 5 bases from J; bases unmatched to any gene: 9. Per the germline V gene, CDR1 is SGHDN and CDR2 is FVKESK. CDR3 region: CASSQDWRGRQYGYTF. The CDR3 coding sequence is TGTGCCAGCAGCCAAGATTGGAGGGGGCGGCAATATGGCTACACCTTC.

The gene calls are TRBV7-3 and TRBJ1-1, with D maybe TRBD1 (5 bases). The ends were cut back, 4 bases at V and 1 base at J, with 7 bases in the middle. Germline lookup yields CDR1 SGHTA and CDR2 FQGTGA. The CDR3 totals 13 residues. CDR3 in amino acids: CASSSGTNTEAFF. In DNA, the CDR3 is TGTGCCAGCAGCTCCGGGACGAACACTGAAGCTTTCTTT.

The gene calls are TRBV7-2 and TRBJ2-2; tentative D call: TRBD2 (5 bases). V lost 6 bases and J lost 2, with 10 bases in between. The CDR3 covers 14 residues. The germline gives CDR1 SGHTA, CDR2 FQGNSA. CDR3 loop: CASRAGINTGELFF. CDR3 bases: TGTGCCAGCAGGGCCGGGATCAACACCGGGGAGCTGTTTTTT.

The CDR3 DNA follows: TGTGCCAGCAGCTTGTGGGCAAGGAACACTGAAGCTTTCTTT. Protein sequence: CASSLWARNTEAFF. The rearrangement links TRBV11-2 to TRBJ1-1; D not resolved. The CDR3 runs to 14 residues. From germline, CDR1 is SGHAT and CDR2 FQNNGV. Trimming stripped 3 bases from V and 1 base from J, with 9 bases between.

The chain combines TRBV6-5 with TRBJ1-1; D gene unclear. Germline V gene sequence: CDR1 MNHEY, CDR2 SVGAGI. This CDR3 has 16 residues. V was trimmed by 4 bases and J by 4 bases, leaving 19 bases between them. CDR3 loop: CASSSTRWSGGTEAFF. CDR3 in DNA: TGTGCCAGCAGTTCTACTAGGTGGTCGGGCGGCACTGAAGCTTTCTTT.

The CDR3 spells CASSQATGSNEQYF. The CDR3 DNA follows: TGTGCCAGCAGCCAGGCGACAGGGTCTAACGAGCAGTACTTC. The chain combines TRBV3-1 (or the pseudogene TRBV3-2) with TRBJ2-7; 7 nucleotides agree with TRBD1. The CDR3 length is 14 residues. V dropped 3 bases and J dropped 5; count of bases not matched to a gene: 7. Germline CDR1 and CDR2: LGHDT and YNNKEL (reference sequence).

The chain is built from TRBV10-1 and TRBJ2-6; D remains ambiguous. CDR1 is WNHNN and CDR2 is SYGVQD in the germline V gene (reference sequence). There are 16 residues in the CDR3. V lost 0 bases to trimming and J lost 1 base, with 7 bases between them. The CDR3 DNA sequence: TGCGCCAGCAGTGAGTCGCTGGTTTCTGGGGCCAACGTCCTGACTTTC. Translating it yields CASSESLVSGANVLTF.

The chain couples TRBV7-3 to TRBJ2-2; the D call may be TRBD1 or TRBD2 (5 bases each). Germline lookup yields CDR1 SGHTA and CDR2 FQGTGA. Trimming removed 4 bases at V and 7 bases at J, with 13 bases between. The CDR3 consists of 14 residues. The CDR3 sequence is CASSSRGVGGELFF. For the CDR3, the DNA is TGTGCCAGCAGCTCCAGAGGGGTGGGCGGGGAGCTGTTTTTT.

The V gene is TRBV4-2, the J gene TRBJ1-1; 7 bases are shared with TRBD1. Germline assignment: CDR1 LGHNA and CDR2 YNFKEQ. The CDR3 has 17 amino acids. The junction had 7 bases not matched to a gene; V was cut back by 0 bases and J by 0 bases. CDR3 residues: CASSQEPRQGMNTEAFF. CDR3 nucleotide sequence: TGTGCCAGCAGCCAAGAACCGAGACAGGGCATGAACACTGAAGCTTTCTTT.

The chain has TRBV6-6 and TRBJ1-2; D may be TRBD1 (5 bases). The germline gives CDR1 MNHNY, CDR2 SVGAGI (reference sequence). Trimming took 2 bases from V and 6 from J, leaving 13 bases between them. The CDR3 is 14 amino acids. CDR3 bases: TGTGCCAGCAGTTACCGTAGGGGTGTGGATGGCTACACCTTC. This codes for CASSYRRGVDGYTF.

The V call is TRBV15, the J call TRBJ2-7, with D unclear. Trimming stripped 4 bases from V and 2 bases from J, with 3 bases between. The CDR3 loop spans 11 amino acids. Germline lookup yields CDR1 LNHNV and CDR2 YYDKDF (reference sequence). Here the CDR3 DNA reads TGTGCCACCAGCAATGCCTACGAGCAGTACTTC. Protein product: CATSNAYEQYF. The whole variable domain, filled in from reference TRBV15 and TRBJ2-7, reads DAMVIQNPRYQVTQFGKPVTLSCSQTLNHNVMYWYQQKSSQAPKLLFHYYDKDFNNEADTPDNFQSRRPNTSFCFLDIRSPGLGDTAMYLCATSNAYEQYFGPGTRLTVT.

This chain links TRBV3-1 (or the pseudogene TRBV3-2) with TRBJ1-2; D is unclear. Looked up from germline, CDR1 is LGHDT and CDR2 is YNNKEL (reference sequence). Trimming took off 0 bases at V and 2 bases at J, with 10 bases between the two ends. The CDR3 totals 15 residues. CDR3 loop: CASSQDLSRNYGYTF. CDR3 coding DNA: TGTGCCAGCAGCCAAGATCTTAGCCGGAACTATGGCTACACCTTC.

The V gene is TRBV6-5, the J gene TRBJ2-5; D might be TRBD2 (6 bases). This CDR3 is 15 amino acids long. With 1 base removed from V and 3 bases from J, the gap between germline ends came to 12 bases. Germline-derived CDR1 and CDR2 are MNHEY and SVGAGI. The CDR3 DNA sequence: TGTGCCAGCAGTTACTTGCGGGGTCTCAAAGAGACCCAGTACTTC. It codes for CASSYLRGLKETQYF.

This chain uses TRBV2 with TRBJ1-6, with 9 bases fitting TRBD1. CDR3 length: 15 residues. V lost 0 bases, J lost 9 bases, and 3 bases stayed unmatched. The germline CDR1 and CDR2 sequences are SNHLY and FYNNEI. The CDR3 spells CASSEAGQGTSPLHF. The CDR3, as DNA: TGTGCCAGCAGTGAAGCGGGACAGGGTACTTCACCCCTCCACTTT.

J is TRBJ1-6 and V is TRBV28, with 10 bases identical to TRBD1. The CDR3 consists of 16 residues. Trimming cost V 5 bases and J 7 bases; bases outside gene matches: 8. Per the germline V gene, CDR1 is MDHEN and CDR2 is SYDVKM. The CDR3 bases are TGTGCCAGCAGTCAATCCGGGACAGGGGTAAATTCACCCCTCCACTTT. It translates to CASSQSGTGVNSPLHF.

The chain uses TRBV19 and TRBJ1-3; D perhaps matches TRBD1 (6 bases). The V and J ends lost 5 bases and 4 bases respectively, with 12 bases between them. This CDR3 region has 14 residues. Germline CDR1 is LNHDA and CDR2 is SQIVND (reference sequence). CDR3: CASSDRMYGNTIYF. In DNA, the CDR3 is TGTGCCAGTAGTGACAGGATGTACGGAAACACCATATATTTT.

V usage is TRBV9 and J usage is TRBJ2-5, with 8 bases lining up with TRBD1. CDR1 is SGDLS, CDR2 YYNGEE, per germline. The CDR3 is 14 amino acids. V was clipped by 3 bases and J by 5 bases; unmatched bases: 6. CDR3: CASSDDRGLETQYF. The CDR3 DNA sequence: TGTGCCAGCAGCGATGACAGGGGTTTGGAGACCCAGTACTTC.

The chain links TRBV28 to TRBJ1-2; 9 bases match TRBD1. Looked up from germline, CDR1 is MDHEN and CDR2 is SYDVKM. J lost 2 bases, V lost 2 bases, and 3 bases had no gene match. CDR3 length: 15 amino acids. The CDR3 nucleotides read TGTGCCAGCAGTTTAGGAACAGGGGGCAACTATGGCTACACCTTC. Its translation is CASSLGTGGNYGYTF.

The V and J genes are TRBV5-6 and TRBJ1-1; no clear D. Germline loops: CDR1 SGHDT, CDR2 YYEEEE. Trimming cost V 4 bases and J 4 bases, with 8 bases left between them. The CDR3 spans 12 residues. CDR3 sequence: CASSHVGTEAFF. In DNA, the CDR3 is TGTGCCAGCAGCCATGTGGGCACTGAAGCTTTCTTT.

This chain joins TRBV7-3 and TRBJ2-2, with D perhaps given as TRBD1 or TRBD2 (6 bases each). The germline V gene has CDR1 SGHTA and CDR2 FQGTGA. V was clipped by 5 bases and J by 0 bases, with 13 bases between them. The CDR3 runs 16 residues. In DNA form, the CDR3 reads TGTGCCAGCAGCCTAGGGGGGACACCGAACACCGGGGAGCTGTTTTTT. This encodes CASSLGGTPNTGELFF.